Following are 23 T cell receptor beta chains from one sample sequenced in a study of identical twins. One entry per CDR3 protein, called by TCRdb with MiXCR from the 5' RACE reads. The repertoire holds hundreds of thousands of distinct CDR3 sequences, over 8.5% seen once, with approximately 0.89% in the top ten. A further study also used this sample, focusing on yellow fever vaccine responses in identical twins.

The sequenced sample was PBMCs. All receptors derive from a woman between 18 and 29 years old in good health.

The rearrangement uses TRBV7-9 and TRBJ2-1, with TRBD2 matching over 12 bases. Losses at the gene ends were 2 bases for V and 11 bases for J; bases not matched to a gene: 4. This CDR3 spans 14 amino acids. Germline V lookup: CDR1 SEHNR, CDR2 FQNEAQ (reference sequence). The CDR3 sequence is CASSLQLAGGKQFF. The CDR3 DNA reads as TGTGCCAGCAGCTTACAACTAGCGGGAGGAAAGCAGTTCTTC.

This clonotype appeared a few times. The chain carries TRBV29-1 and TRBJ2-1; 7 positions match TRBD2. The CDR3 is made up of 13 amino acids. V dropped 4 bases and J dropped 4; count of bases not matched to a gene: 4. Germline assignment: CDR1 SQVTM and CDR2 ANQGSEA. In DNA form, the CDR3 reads TGCAGCGTTGTACTAGCGCATTACAATGAGCAGTTCTTC. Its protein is CSVVLAHYNEQFF.

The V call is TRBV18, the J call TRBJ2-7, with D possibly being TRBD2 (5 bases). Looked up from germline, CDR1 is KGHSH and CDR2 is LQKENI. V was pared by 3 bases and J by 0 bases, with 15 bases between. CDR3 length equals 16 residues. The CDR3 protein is CASSPLPGSNSYEQYF. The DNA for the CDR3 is TGTGCCAGCTCACCTCTCCCTGGGAGTAACTCCTACGAGCAGTACTTC.

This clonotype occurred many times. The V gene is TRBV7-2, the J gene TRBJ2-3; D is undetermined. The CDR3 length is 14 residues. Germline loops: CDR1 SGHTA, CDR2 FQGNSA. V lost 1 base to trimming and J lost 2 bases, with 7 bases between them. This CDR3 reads CASSLVAVTDTQYF. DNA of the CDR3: TGTGCCAGCAGCTTAGTCGCTGTCACAGATACGCAGTATTTT.

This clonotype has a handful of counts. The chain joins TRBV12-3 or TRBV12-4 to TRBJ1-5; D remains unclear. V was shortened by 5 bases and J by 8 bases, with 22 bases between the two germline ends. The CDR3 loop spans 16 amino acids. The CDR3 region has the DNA TGTGCCAGCAGTCTACAGCTGGCGGGTAAATTGGAGCCCCAGCATTTT. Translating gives CASSLQLAGKLEPQHF.

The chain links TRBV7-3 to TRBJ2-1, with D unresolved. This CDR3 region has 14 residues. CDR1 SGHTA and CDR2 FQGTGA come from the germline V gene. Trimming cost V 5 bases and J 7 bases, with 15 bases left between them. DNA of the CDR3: TGTGCCAGCAGCCCTACTCCTCAGCGTAATGAGCAGTTCTTC. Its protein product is CASSPTPQRNEQFF.

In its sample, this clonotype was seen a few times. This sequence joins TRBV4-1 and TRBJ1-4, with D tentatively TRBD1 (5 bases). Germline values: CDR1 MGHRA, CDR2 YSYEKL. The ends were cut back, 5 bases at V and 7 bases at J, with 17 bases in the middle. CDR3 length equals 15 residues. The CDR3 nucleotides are TGCGCCAGCAGCTTCGAAACGGGACTATCTGAAAAACTGTTTTTT. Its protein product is CASSFETGLSEKLFF.

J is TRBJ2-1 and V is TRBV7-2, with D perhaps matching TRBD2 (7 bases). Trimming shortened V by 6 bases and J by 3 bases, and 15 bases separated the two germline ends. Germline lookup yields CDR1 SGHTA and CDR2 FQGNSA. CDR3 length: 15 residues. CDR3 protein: CASSHLGGDYNEQFF. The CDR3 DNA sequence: TGTGCCAGCAGTCATCTAGGGGGGGACTACAATGAGCAGTTCTTC.

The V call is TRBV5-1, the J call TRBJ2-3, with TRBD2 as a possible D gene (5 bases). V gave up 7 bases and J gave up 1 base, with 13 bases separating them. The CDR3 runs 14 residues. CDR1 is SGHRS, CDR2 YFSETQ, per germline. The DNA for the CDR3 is TGCGCCAGCGCCCGAGGGCAGGGCACAGATACGCAGTATTTT. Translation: CASARGQGTDTQYF.

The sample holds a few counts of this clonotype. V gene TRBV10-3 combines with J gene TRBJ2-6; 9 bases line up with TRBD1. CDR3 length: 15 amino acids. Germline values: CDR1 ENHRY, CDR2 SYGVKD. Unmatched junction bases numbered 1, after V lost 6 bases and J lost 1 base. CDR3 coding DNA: TGTGCCATCAGGGGGACAGGGTCTGGGGCCAACGTCCTGACTTTC. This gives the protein CAIRGTGSGANVLTF.

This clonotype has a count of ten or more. DNA of the CDR3: TGCGCCAGCAGCTGGCCCCTCCTAGCGGGAGGGGCAGATACGCAGTATTTT. This encodes CASSWPLLAGGADTQYF. This sequence joins TRBV5-1 and TRBJ2-3, with 12 positions matching TRBD2. Looked up from germline, CDR1 is SGHRS and CDR2 is YFSETQ. The V segment lost 3 bases and the J segment 4 bases; nucleotides outside the gene matches: 9. The CDR3 covers 17 residues.

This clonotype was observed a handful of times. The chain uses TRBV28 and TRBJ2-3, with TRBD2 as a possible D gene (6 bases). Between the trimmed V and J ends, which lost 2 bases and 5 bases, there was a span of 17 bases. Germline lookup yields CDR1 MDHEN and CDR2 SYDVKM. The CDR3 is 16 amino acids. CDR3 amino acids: CASSLVGGARGDTQYF. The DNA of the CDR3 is TGTGCCAGCAGTTTAGTCGGCGGGGCCCGGGGAGATACGCAGTATTTT.

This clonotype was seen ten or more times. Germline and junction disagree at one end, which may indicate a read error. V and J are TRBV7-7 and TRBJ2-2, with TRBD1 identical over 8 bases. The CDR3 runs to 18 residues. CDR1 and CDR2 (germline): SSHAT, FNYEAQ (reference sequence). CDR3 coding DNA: TGTGCTAGCAGCTTAGCCCTGATGACAGGGGAGAACACCGGGGAGCTGTTTTTT. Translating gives CASSLALMTGENTGELFF.

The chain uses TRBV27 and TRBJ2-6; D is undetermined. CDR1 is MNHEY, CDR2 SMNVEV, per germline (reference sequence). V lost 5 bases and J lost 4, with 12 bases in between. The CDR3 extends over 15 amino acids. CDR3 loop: CASSPWTGGANVLTF. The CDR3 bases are TGTGCCAGCAGTCCCTGGACCGGAGGGGCCAACGTCCTGACTTTC.

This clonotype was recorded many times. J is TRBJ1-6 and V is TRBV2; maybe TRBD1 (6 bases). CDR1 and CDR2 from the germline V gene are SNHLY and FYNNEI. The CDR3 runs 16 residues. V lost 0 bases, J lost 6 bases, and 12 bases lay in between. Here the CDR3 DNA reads TGTGCCAGCAGTGAAGCGTGGGGGCAGTCTAATTCACCCCTCCACTTT. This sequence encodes CASSEAWGQSNSPLHF.

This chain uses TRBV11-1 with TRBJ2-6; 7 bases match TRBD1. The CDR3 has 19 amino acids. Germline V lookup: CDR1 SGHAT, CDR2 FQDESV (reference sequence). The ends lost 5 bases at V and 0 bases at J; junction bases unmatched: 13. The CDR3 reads CASSQGSTGIYSGANVLTF. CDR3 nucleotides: TGTGCCAGCAGCCAGGGGTCGACAGGGATTTACTCTGGGGCCAACGTCCTGACTTTC.

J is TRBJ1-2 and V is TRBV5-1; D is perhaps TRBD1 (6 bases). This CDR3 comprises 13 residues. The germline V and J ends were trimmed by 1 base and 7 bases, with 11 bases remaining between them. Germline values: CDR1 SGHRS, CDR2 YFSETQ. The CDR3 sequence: CASSLMQGSGYTF. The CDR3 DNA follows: TGCGCCAGCAGCTTGATGCAGGGGTCTGGCTACACCTTC. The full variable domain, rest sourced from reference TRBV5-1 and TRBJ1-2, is KAGVTQTPRYLIKTRGQQVTLSCSPISGHRSVSWYQQTPGQGLQFLFEYFSETQRNKGNFPGRFSGRQFSNSRSEMNVSTLELGDSALYLCASSLMQGSGYTFGSGTRLTVV.

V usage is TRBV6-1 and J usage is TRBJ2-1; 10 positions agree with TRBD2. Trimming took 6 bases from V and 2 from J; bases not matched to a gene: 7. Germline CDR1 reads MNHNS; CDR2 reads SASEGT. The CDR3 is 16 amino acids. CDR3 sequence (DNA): TGTGCCAGCAGCCCGGAGGGACTAGCGCCCTACAATGAGCAGTTCTTC. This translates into CASSPEGLAPYNEQFF.

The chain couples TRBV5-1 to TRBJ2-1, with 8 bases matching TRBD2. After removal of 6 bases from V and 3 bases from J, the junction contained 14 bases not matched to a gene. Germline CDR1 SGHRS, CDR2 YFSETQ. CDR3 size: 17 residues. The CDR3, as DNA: TGCGCCAGCAACTCCCCGGTGTCGGGGGGGTACTACAATGAGCAGTTCTTC. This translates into CASNSPVSGGYYNEQFF.

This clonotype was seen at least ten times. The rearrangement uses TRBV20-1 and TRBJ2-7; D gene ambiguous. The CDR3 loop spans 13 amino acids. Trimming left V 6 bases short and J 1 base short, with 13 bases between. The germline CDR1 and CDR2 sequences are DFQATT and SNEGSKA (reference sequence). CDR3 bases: TGCAGTGCAGCGTCCCCCGTTTCCTACGAGCAGTACTTC. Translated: CSAASPVSYEQYF.

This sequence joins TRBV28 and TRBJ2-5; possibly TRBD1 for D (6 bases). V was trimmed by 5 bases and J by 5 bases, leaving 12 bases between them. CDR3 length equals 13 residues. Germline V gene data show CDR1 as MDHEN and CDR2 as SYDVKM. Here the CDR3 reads CASSAGTPETQYF. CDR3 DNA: TGTGCCAGCAGTGCCGGGACACCCGAGACCCAGTACTTC.

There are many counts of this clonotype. The CDR3 DNA sequence: TGTGCCAGCAGCTTGAGGCGGGGCCCCGCCGATACGCAGTATTTT. It is translated as CASSLRRGPADTQYF. The chain combines TRBV7-9 with TRBJ2-3; D is possibly TRBD2 (6 bases). V was pared by 3 bases and J by 6 bases, with 16 bases between. The length of the CDR3 is 15 residues. Germline values: CDR1 SEHNR, CDR2 FQNEAQ (reference sequence).

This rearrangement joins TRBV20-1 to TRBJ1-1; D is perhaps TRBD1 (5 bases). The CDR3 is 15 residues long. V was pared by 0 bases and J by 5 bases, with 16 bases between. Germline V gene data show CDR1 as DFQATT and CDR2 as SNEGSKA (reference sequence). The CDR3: CSARDLAGGETEAFF. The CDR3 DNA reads TGCAGTGCTAGAGATCTGGCAGGAGGGGAAACTGAAGCTTTCTTT.